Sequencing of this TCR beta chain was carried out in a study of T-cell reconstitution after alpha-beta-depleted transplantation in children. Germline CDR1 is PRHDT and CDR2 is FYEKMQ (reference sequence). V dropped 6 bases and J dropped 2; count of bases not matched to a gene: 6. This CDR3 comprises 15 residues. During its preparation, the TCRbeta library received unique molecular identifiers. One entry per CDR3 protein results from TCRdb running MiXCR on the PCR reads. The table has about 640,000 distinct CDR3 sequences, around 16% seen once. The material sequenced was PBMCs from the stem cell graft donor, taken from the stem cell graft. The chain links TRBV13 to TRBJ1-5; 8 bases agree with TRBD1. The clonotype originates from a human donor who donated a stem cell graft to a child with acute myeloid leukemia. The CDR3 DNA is TGTGCCAGCAGTTCAGGGGGCTCAGGCAATCAGCCCCAGCATTTT. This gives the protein CASSSGGSGNQPQHF.